This T cell receptor (beta chain) derives from a study of blood T cell repertoires in COVID-19. Study information: T cells, B-cell-depleted T cells, or PBMCs provided the cDNA or gDNA that served as material.

Germline V gives CDR1 SGHNT, CDR2 YYREEE (reference sequence). This CDR3 spans 15 amino acids. Trimming took 1 base from V and 8 from J; bases not matched to a gene: 8. Per the study methods: The authors estimated nucleated cell counts from reference gene primer amplification. Repertoires were generated with immunoSEQ multiplex PCR, while TCRdb's copy carries only in-frame clones and drops some. That table gives V, J and clone size, and the DNA gave D and trimming. The sample gives approximately 200,000 clones, 94% of which show up once; approximately 0.69% is in the top ten. Only one count was recorded for this clone. Seattle cases were enrolled at active infection and followed longitudinally.

The chain uses TRBV5-4 and TRBJ1-4, with 7 positions matching TRBD1. The clonotype originates from a man aged 25-45 years with COVID-19, enrolled during active disease. The sequencing sample was made of peripheral blood. In DNA form, the CDR3 reads TGTGCCAGCAGCTTGTGGGGGACAGAGTACGAAAAACTGTTTTTT. This gives the protein CASSLWGTEYEKLFF.